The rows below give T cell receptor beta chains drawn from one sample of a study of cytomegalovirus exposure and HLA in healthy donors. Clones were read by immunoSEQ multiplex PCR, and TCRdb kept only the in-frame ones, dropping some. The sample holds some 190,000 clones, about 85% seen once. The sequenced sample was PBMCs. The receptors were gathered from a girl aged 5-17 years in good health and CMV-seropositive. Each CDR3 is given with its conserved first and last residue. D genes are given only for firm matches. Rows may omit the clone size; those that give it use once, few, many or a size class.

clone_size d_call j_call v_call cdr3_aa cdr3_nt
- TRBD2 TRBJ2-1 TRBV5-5 CASSLYGGSSYNEQFF TGTGCCAGCAGCTTGTACGGCGGGAGCTCCTACAATGAGCAGTTCTTC
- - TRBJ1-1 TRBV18 CASSGRQNNTEAFF TGTGCCAGCTCCGGCAGGCAAAATAACACTGAAGCTTTCTTC
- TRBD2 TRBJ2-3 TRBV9 CASSVGLAEGTDTQYF TGTGCCAGCAGCGTCGGACTAGCGGAGGGAACAGATACGCAGTATTTT
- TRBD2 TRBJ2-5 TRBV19 CASSTTFLGREGETQYF TGTGCCAGTAGTACGACATTTCTAGGACGGGAGGGGGAGACCCAGTACTTC
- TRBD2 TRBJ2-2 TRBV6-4 CASSDVAGGSTGELFF TGTGCCAGCAGTGACGTAGCGGGGGGTTCCACCGGGGAGCTGTTTTTT
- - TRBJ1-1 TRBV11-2 CASSLQGEERNTEAFF TGTGCCAGCAGCTTACAAGGGGAGGAAAGGAACACTGAAGCTTTCTTT
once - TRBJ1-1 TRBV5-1 CASSTRTVATEAFF TGCGCCAGCAGCACGAGGACAGTGGCCACTGAAGCTTTCTTT
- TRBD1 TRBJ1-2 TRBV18 CASSPPGTGYGYTF TGTGCCAGCTCGCCTCCCGGGACAGGTTATGGCTACACCTTC
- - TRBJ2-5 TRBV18 CASSRTQETQYF TGTGCCAGCTCTCGGACTCAAGAGACCCAGTACTTC
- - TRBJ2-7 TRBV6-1 CASSEDRSYEQYF TGTGCCAGCAGTGAAGACAGGTCCTACGAGCAGTACTTC
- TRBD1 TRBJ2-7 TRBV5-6 CASRRTGQGYEQYF TGTGCCAGCAGGAGGACAGGTCAGGGCTACGAGCAGTACTTC
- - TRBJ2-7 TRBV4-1 CASSPTPSRYHEQYF TGCGCCAGCAGCCCCACCCCATCCAGGTACCACGAGCAGTACTTC